The next 4 T cell receptor beta chains were all read from a single sample in a study of cytomegalovirus exposure and HLA in healthy donors. Both 60 Vbeta primers and 13 Jbeta primers went into the PCR. Libraries were prepared by immunoSEQ multiplex PCR; TCRdb keeps only in-frame clonotypes and omits some of them. The repertoire holds more than 90,000 clones, with roughly 80% as singletons. Sequencing was done on a sample of PBMCs. The receptors come from a man aged 40-50 years in good health and CMV-seropositive.

The V call is TRBV29-1, the J call TRBJ1-4; tentatively, D is TRBD1 (5 bases). The CDR3 extends over 14 amino acids. V dropped 4 bases and J dropped 0 bases, with 9 bases sitting between them. Germline values: CDR1 SQVTM, CDR2 ANQGSEA. For the CDR3, the DNA is TGCAGCGTTGGAAGGGGCTCAACTAATGAAAAACTGTTTTTT. Protein sequence: CSVGRGSTNEKLFF.

V usage is TRBV25-1 and J usage is TRBJ2-5, with D possibly TRBD1 on 5 matching bases. The better agreement between TRBJ2-7 and the DNA end casts doubt on the J call. There are 14 residues in the CDR3. The germline gives CDR1 MGHDK, CDR2 SYGVNS. CDR3 in amino acids: CASSLDNSFYEQYF. CDR3 in DNA: TGTGCCAGCAGTCTGGACAACTCCTTTTACGAGCAGTACTTC.

This chain links TRBV5-6 with TRBJ1-4; 7 bases map to TRBD1. The CDR3 loop spans 15 amino acids. Germline values: CDR1 SGHDT, CDR2 YYEEEE. Germline trimming cut 3 bases from V and 4 bases from J; bases unmatched to any gene: 6. CDR3 DNA: TGTGCCAGCAGCTCCCGGGGACAGCATAATGAAAAACTGTTTTTT. It codes for CASSSRGQHNEKLFF.

This clone has a handful of counts. V is TRBV19 and J is TRBJ1-5; 8 bases agree with TRBD1. Trimming cost V 6 bases and J 3 bases; bases outside gene matches: 4. Per the germline V gene, CDR1 is LNHDA and CDR2 is SQIVND (reference sequence). The CDR3 totals 14 residues. This chain's CDR3 is CASSGQGPNQPQHF. The CDR3 nucleotides are TGTGCCAGTAGCGGACAGGGCCCCAATCAGCCCCAGCATTTT.